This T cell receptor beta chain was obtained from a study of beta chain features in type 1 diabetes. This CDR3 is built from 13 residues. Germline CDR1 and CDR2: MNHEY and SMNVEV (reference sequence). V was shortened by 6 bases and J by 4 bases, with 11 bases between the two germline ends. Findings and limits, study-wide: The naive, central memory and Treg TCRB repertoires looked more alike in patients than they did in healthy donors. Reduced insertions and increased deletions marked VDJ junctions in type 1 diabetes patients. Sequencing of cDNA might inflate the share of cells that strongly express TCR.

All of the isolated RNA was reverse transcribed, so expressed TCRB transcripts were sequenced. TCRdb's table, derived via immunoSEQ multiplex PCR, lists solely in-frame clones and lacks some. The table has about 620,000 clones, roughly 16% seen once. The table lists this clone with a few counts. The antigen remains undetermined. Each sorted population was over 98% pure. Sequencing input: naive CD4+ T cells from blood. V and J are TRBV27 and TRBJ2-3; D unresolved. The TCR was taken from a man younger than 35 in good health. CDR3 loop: CASRRQAPDTQYF. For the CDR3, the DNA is TGTGCCAGCAGGCGCCAGGCGCCAGATACGCAGTATTTT.